Included here is one T cell receptor beta chain sequence, with context. The antigen is undetermined. In germline, CDR1 is MNHNS, CDR2 SASEGT. The CDR3 sequence is 14 residues long. V dropped 2 bases and J dropped 7 bases, with 9 bases sitting between them. This sample was taken from a study of T cell responses to AZD1222 COVID-19 vaccine. The study's findings and limits: No repertoire was sampled before or during the peak T cell response, only after it. Reports indicate that nearly half of spike-specific TCRs are directed at unmutated variant regions. Spike-specific TCR breadth and depth went up after people got two AZD1222 doses. Seropositive status at baseline applied to only a handful of AZD1222 recipients.

Repertoires were generated with immunoSEQ multiplex PCR, while TCRdb's copy carries only in-frame clones and drops some. The sample consists of about 110,000 clones, roughly 87% of them appearing once. The rearrangement joins TRBV6-1 to TRBJ1-6; TRBD1 is a possible D gene (6 bases). Here the sequenced sample was peripheral blood, taken 28 days after the second AZD1222 dose. The origin of this receptor is an adult who received the AZD1222 COVID-19 vaccine. The CDR3 loop reads CASSETGWNSPLHF. The DNA for the CDR3 is TGTGCCAGCAGTGAAACAGGGTGGAATTCACCCCTCCACTTT.